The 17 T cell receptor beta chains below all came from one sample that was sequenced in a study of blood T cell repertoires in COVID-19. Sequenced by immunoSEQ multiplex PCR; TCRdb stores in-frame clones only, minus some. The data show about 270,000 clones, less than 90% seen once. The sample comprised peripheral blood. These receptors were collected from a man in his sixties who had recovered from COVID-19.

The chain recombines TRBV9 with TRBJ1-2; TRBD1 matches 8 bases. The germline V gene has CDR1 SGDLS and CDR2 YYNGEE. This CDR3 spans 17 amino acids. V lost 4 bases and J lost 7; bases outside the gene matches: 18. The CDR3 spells CASSSYAPRTGPFGYTF. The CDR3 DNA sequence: TGTGCCAGCAGCTCATACGCCCCCAGGACAGGGCCATTTGGCTACACCTTC.

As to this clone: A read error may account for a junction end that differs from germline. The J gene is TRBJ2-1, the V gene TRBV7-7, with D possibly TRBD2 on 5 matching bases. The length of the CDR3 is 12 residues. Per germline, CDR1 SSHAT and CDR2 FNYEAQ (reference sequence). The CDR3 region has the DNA TGTGCTAGCAGCCCGGGGTGGTATGAGCAGTTCTTC. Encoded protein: CASSPGWYEQFF.

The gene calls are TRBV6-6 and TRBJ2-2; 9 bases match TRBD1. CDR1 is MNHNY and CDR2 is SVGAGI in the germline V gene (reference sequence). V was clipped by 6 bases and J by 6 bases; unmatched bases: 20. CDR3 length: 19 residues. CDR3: CASSSIGELGTGRPGELFF. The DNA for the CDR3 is TGTGCCAGCAGCTCAATCGGGGAGCTCGGGACAGGGCGGCCCGGGGAGCTGTTTTTT.

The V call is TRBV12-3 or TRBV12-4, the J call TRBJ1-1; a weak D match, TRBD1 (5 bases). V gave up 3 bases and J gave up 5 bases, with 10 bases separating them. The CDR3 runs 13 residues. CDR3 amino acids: CASSLQGWTEAFF. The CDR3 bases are TGTGCCAGCAGTTTGCAGGGTTGGACTGAAGCTTTCTTT.

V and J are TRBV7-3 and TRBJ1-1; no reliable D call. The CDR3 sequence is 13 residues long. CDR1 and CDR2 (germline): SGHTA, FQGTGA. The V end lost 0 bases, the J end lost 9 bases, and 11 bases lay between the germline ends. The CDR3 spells CASSLTVQTQAFF. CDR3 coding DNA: TGTGCCAGCAGCTTAACAGTACAGACCCAAGCTTTCTTT.

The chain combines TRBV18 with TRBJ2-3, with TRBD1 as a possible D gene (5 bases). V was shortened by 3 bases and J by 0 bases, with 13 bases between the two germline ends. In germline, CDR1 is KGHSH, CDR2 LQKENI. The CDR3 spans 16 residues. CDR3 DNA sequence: TGTGCCAGCTCACCCTATCAGACAGCTAGCACAGATACGCAGTATTTT. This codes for CASSPYQTASTDTQYF.

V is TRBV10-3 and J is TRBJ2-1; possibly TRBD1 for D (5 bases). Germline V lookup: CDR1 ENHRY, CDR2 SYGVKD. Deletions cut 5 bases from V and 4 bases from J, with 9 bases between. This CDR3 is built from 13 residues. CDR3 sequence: CAISLTEYNEQFF. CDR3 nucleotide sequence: TGTGCCATCAGTCTGACAGAGTACAATGAGCAGTTCTTC.

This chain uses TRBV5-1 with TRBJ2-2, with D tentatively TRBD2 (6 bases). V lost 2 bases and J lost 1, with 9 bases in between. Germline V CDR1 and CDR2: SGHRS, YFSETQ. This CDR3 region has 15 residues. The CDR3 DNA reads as TGCGCCAGCAGCTTCGGGACTCAGAACACCGGGGAGCTGTTTTTT. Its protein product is CASSFGTQNTGELFF.

CDR3 DNA: TGTGCCAGCAGCTCCCACCGCAGGGACTATGGCTACACCTTC. Translation: CASSSHRRDYGYTF. The rearrangement links TRBV7-2 to TRBJ1-2, with a possible D match to TRBD1 (5 bases). This CDR3 contains 14 residues. The V end was cut by 4 bases, the J end by 3 bases, with 12 bases between. In germline, CDR1 is SGHTA, CDR2 FQGNSA.

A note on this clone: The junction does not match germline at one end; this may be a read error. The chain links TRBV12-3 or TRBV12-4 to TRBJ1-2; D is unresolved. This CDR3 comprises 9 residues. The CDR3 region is CASSKFEAF. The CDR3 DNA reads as TGTGCCAGCAGTAAATTTGAGGCCTTC.

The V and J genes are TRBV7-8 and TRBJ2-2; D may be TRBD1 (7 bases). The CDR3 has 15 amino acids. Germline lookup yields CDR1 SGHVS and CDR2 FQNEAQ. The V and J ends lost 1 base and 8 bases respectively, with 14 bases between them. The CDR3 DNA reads TGTGCCAGCAGCTTAGTATTACAGGGGACTGGGGAGCTGTTTTTT. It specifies CASSLVLQGTGELFF. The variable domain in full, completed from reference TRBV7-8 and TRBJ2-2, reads GAGVSQSPRYKVAKRGQDVALRCDPISGHVSLFWYQQALGQGPEFLTYFQNEAQLDKSGLPSDRFFAERPEGSVSTLKIQRTQQEDSAVYLCASSLVLQGTGELFFGEGSRLTVL.

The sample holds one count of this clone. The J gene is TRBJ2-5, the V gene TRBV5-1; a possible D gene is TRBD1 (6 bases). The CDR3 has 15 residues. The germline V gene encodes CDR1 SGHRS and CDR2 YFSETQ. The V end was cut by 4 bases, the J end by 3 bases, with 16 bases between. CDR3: CASSPGTRDKETQYF. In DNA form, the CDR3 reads TGCGCCAGCAGCCCCGGGACACGAGATAAAGAGACCCAGTACTTC.

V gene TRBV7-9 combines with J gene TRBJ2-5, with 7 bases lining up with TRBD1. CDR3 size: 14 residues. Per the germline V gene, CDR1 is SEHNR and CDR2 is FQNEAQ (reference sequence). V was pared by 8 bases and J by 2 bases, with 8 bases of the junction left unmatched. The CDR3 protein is CASGKGTAQETQYF. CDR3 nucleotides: TGTGCCAGCGGGAAGGGGACAGCACAAGAGACCCAGTACTTC.

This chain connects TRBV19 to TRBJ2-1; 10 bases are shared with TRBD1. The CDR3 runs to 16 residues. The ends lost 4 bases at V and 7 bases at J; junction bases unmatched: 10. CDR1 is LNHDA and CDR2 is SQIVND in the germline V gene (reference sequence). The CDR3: CASSTLRDRGWNEQFF. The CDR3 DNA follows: TGTGCCAGTAGTACCCTCCGGGACAGGGGATGGAATGAGCAGTTCTTC.

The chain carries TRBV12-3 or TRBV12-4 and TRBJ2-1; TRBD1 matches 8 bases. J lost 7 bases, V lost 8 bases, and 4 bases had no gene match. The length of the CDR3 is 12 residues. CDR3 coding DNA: TGTGCCAGCGGCAGGGGGCTGAATGAGCAGTTCTTC. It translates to CASGRGLNEQFF.

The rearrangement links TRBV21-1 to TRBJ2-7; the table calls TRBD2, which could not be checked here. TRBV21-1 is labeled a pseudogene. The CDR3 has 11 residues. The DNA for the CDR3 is TGTGCCGGCTGGGGGGCCTACGAGCAGTACTTC. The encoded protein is CAGWGAYEQYF.

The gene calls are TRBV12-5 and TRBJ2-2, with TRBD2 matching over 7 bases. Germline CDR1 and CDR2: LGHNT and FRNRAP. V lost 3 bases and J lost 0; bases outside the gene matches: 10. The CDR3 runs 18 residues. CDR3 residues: CASGLGRAGTTNTGELFF. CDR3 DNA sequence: TGTGCTAGTGGTTTAGGTAGAGCGGGGACTACGAACACCGGGGAGCTGTTTTTT. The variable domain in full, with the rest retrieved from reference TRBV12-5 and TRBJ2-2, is DARVTQTPRHKVTEMGQEVTMRCQPILGHNTVFWYRQTMMQGLELLAYFRNRAPLDDSGMPKDRFSAEMPDATLATLKIQPSEPRDSAVYFCASGLGRAGTTNTGELFFGEGSRLTVL.